The 29 T cell receptor beta chains in this list originate from one sample, sequenced in a study of shared clonotypes between healthy human individuals. Profiling relied on immunoSEQ multiplex PCR, and the TCRdb table lists in-frame clones only, not all of them. The table records approximately 500,000 clones, 90% to 96% of them present only once. The sample comprised naive CD4+ T cells sorted from blood. Subset meaning: CD45RA+ positively selected. The receptors were gathered from a woman aged 25 to 39 in good health.

The chain links TRBV18 to TRBJ2-5; tentative D call: TRBD1 (6 bases). This CDR3 has 15 amino acids. V lost 6 bases, J lost 5 bases, and 19 bases lay in between. Germline CDR1 reads KGHSH; CDR2 reads LQKENI. The CDR3 DNA is TGTGCCAGCTCCCAGCAAGTGGGGGCCCCTGAGACCCAGTACTTC. Amino acid sequence: CASSQQVGAPETQYF.

The J gene is TRBJ2-2, the V gene TRBV5-4; a weak D match, TRBD2 (6 bases). V lost 3 bases, J lost 2 bases, and 11 bases lay in between. The germline gives CDR1 SGHNT, CDR2 YYREEE (reference sequence). This CDR3 is built from 15 residues. The CDR3 DNA is TGTGCCAGCAGCTCGGGGAGGATAAACACCGGGGAGCTGTTTTTT. It is translated as CASSSGRINTGELFF.

V and J are TRBV28 and TRBJ1-2, with a possible D match to TRBD1 (5 bases). Deletions cut 5 bases from V and 0 bases from J, with 10 bases between. The CDR3 is 14 residues long. Germline V gives CDR1 MDHEN, CDR2 SYDVKM. CDR3 sequence reads: CASSSGGSNYGYTF. The CDR3 DNA sequence: TGTGCCAGCAGTAGCGGGGGGTCTAACTATGGCTACACCTTC.

The chain has TRBV7-9 and TRBJ2-7; D call uncertain. V was pared by 2 bases and J by 0 bases, with 8 bases between. This CDR3 is built from 14 residues. Per germline, CDR1 SEHNR and CDR2 FQNEAQ (reference sequence). In DNA, the CDR3 is TGTGCCAGCAGCTTACCCGGCGCCTCCTACGAGCAGTACTTC. Translation: CASSLPGASYEQYF.

The V call is TRBV5-1, the J call TRBJ1-1; the D is unclear. Deletions cut 2 bases from V and 3 bases from J, with 11 bases between. The CDR3 totals 14 residues. Germline V CDR1 and CDR2: SGHRS, YFSETQ. DNA for the CDR3: TGCGCCAGCAGCTTTGATTTTGGTGACACTGAAGCTTTCTTT. Amino acids: CASSFDFGDTEAFF.

This clone is a singleton in its sample. The chain couples TRBV6-1 to TRBJ1-1; D ambiguous. The V gene's germline CDR1 is MNHNS and CDR2 SASEGT. V lost 2 bases to trimming and J lost 5 bases, with 6 bases between them. The CDR3 spans 12 residues. CDR3 loop: CASSELSTEAFF. The CDR3 nucleotides read TGTGCCAGCAGTGAACTTAGTACTGAAGCTTTCTTT.

The V and J genes are TRBV28 and TRBJ2-1, with 10 bases fitting TRBD1. Germline CDR1 MDHEN, CDR2 SYDVKM. J lost 7 bases, V lost 6 bases, and 6 bases had no gene match. The CDR3 loop spans 14 amino acids. The CDR3, as DNA: TGTGCCAGCAGGGGACAGGGGAAGTCGAATGAGCAGTTCTTC. Translated, it gives CASRGQGKSNEQFF.

This clone was observed once. The chain employs TRBV6-5 and TRBJ1-2, with D uncertain. CDR3 length: 15 amino acids. Germline CDR1 and CDR2: MNHEY and SVGAGI. Deletions cut 6 bases from V and 2 bases from J, with 16 bases between. In nucleotides, the CDR3 is TGTGCCAGCAGCCCACGACGGGGAAACAACTATGGCTACACCTTC. This gives the protein CASSPRRGNNYGYTF.

This chain connects TRBV30 to TRBJ1-3; the match to TRBD1 covers 8 bases. The CDR3 runs to 13 residues. Germline V gene lookup returns CDR1 GTSNPN and CDR2 SVGIG (reference sequence). The trim removed 4 bases at V and 3 bases at J, leaving 2 bases unmatched. The CDR3 loop reads CAWNRGYGNTIYF. The CDR3 nucleotides are TGTGCCTGGAACAGGGGGTATGGAAACACCATATATTTT. Together with reference TRBV30 and TRBJ1-3, the CDR3 gives the full variable domain: SQTIHQWPATLVQPVGSPLSLECTVEGTSNPNLYWYRQAAGRGLQLLFYSVGIGQISSEVPQNLSASRPQDRQFILSSKKLLLSDSGFYLCAWNRGYGNTIYFGEGSWLTVV.

This chain uses TRBV5-1 with TRBJ2-4; D is unresolved. CDR3 length: 15 residues. Germline-derived CDR1 and CDR2 are SGHRS and YFSETQ. V lost 2 bases and J 0 bases, leaving 9 bases between the germline ends. In DNA form, the CDR3 reads TGCGCCAGCAGCTTCGATTGGGGAGCCAAAAACATTCAGTACTTC. It yields the protein CASSFDWGAKNIQYF.

J is TRBJ2-3 and V is TRBV28; the match to TRBD2 covers 7 bases. V shed 5 bases and J 3 bases; nucleotides not matched to a gene: 2. This CDR3 comprises 13 residues. Germline V gene sequence: CDR1 MDHEN, CDR2 SYDVKM. The CDR3 region is CASSGEGTDTQYF. CDR3 DNA sequence: TGTGCCAGCAGTGGGGAGGGTACAGATACGCAGTATTTT.

The chain uses TRBV11-2 and TRBJ2-7; D uncertain. The germline V gene encodes CDR1 SGHAT and CDR2 FQNNGV. The CDR3 is 15 amino acids. V was pared by 5 bases and J by 3 bases, with 17 bases between. CDR3 amino acids: CASSPSNWGIYEQYF. Here the CDR3 DNA reads TGTGCCAGCAGCCCATCGAATTGGGGAATCTACGAGCAGTACTTC.

V usage is TRBV27 and J usage is TRBJ1-2, with 7 positions matching TRBD1. V trimming: 6 bases; J trimming: 7 bases; junction bases outside the gene matches: 11. Germline V gene sequence: CDR1 MNHEY, CDR2 SMNVEV (reference sequence). The CDR3 is 14 residues long. In DNA form, the CDR3 reads TGTGCCAGCAGCCCCCGCCAGGGGGTCACTGGCTACACCTTC. The encoded protein is CASSPRQGVTGYTF.

The chain employs TRBV28 and TRBJ1-5; 8 bases match TRBD1. CDR1 is MDHEN, CDR2 SYDVKM, per germline. Losses at the gene ends were 6 bases for V and 9 bases for J; bases not matched to a gene: 10. The CDR3 runs to 14 residues. CDR3 in DNA: TGTGCCAGCAGACAACAGGGGGGTGTAGGGCCCCAGCATTTT. It yields the protein CASRQQGGVGPQHF.

V and J are TRBV4-1 and TRBJ2-7; 11 nucleotides line up with TRBD2. The germline CDR1 and CDR2 sequences are MGHRA and YSYEKL. V shed 2 bases and J 4 bases; nucleotides not matched to a gene: 7. The CDR3 is made up of 16 amino acids. CDR3 bases: TGCGCCAGCAGCCAACCCCTAGCGGGAGGTTCGTACGAGCAGTACTTC. The encoded protein is CASSQPLAGGSYEQYF.

The chain uses TRBV5-1 and TRBJ1-1; tentatively, D is TRBD1 (5 bases). This CDR3 is 15 amino acids long. The V end was cut by 0 bases, the J end by 3 bases, with 12 bases between. From germline, CDR1 is SGHRS and CDR2 YFSETQ. This CDR3 reads CASSLEAGSYTEAFF. The CDR3 DNA reads as TGCGCCAGCAGCTTGGAGGCAGGGTCCTACACTGAAGCTTTCTTT.

This chain uses TRBV5-8 with TRBJ2-1, with 8 positions matching TRBD2. Losses at the gene ends were 1 base for V and 6 bases for J; bases not matched to a gene: 6. The length of the CDR3 is 15 residues. CDR1 and CDR2 from the germline V gene are SGHTS and YDEGEE. This CDR3 reads CASSLIGRACNEQFF. In DNA, the CDR3 is TGTGCCAGCAGCTTGATCGGGAGGGCCTGCAATGAGCAGTTCTTC.

The V gene is TRBV18, the J gene TRBJ1-1; D remains ambiguous. The CDR3 extends over 11 amino acids. Trimming cost V 5 bases and J 10 bases, with 11 bases left between them. Per the germline V gene, CDR1 is KGHSH and CDR2 is LQKENI. CDR3 loop: CASSSNEGAFF. CDR3 nucleotides: TGTGCCAGCTCATCCAACGAGGGAGCTTTCTTT.

The CDR3 region is CASTSSSTDTQYF. The CDR3 DNA follows: TGTGCCAGCACATCTTCTAGCACAGATACGCAGTATTTT. This chain links TRBV7-7 with TRBJ2-3; D is uncertain. CDR3 length equals 13 residues. CDR1 and CDR2 (germline): SSHAT, FNYEAQ (reference sequence). Deletions cut 7 bases from V and 0 bases from J, with 8 bases between.

The chain joins TRBV5-1 to TRBJ2-2; 10 bases agree with TRBD2. Trimming cost V 4 bases and J 5 bases; bases outside gene matches: 14. The CDR3 consists of 18 residues. Germline-derived CDR1 and CDR2 are SGHRS and YFSETQ. CDR3 amino acids: CASSITEREGLETGELFF. CDR3 sequence (DNA): TGCGCCAGCAGCATCACGGAGCGGGAGGGCCTAGAAACCGGGGAGCTGTTTTTT.

The chain uses TRBV19 and TRBJ2-7; D remains unclear. Trimming took off 5 bases at V and 4 bases at J, with 21 bases between the two ends. Germline CDR1 and CDR2: LNHDA and SQIVND (reference sequence). CDR3 size: 16 residues. This CDR3 is CASSATFTILSYEQYF. CDR3 bases: TGTGCCAGTAGTGCCACCTTTACCATTTTATCGTACGAGCAGTACTTC.

The V and J genes are TRBV5-1 and TRBJ1-5, with D possibly being TRBD1 (5 bases). The V gene lost 4 bases and the J gene lost 0 bases, with 14 bases spanning the gap. This CDR3 has 16 residues. Germline V gene lookup returns CDR1 SGHRS and CDR2 YFSETQ. The CDR3 loop reads CASSPGTGYSNQPQHF. The CDR3 nucleotides read TGCGCCAGCAGCCCAGGTACAGGTTATAGCAATCAGCCCCAGCATTTT.

This chain connects TRBV5-5 to TRBJ2-7, with D perhaps matching TRBD2 (6 bases). The V end lost 4 bases, the J end lost 2 bases, and 13 bases lay between the germline ends. Germline lookup yields CDR1 SGHKS and CDR2 YYEKEE (reference sequence). The CDR3 runs to 14 residues. The CDR3 sequence: CASSGGTSTYEQYF. The CDR3 bases are TGTGCCAGCAGCGGGGGGACCTCTACCTACGAGCAGTACTTC.

The chain is built from TRBV6-6 and TRBJ1-2, with 11 bases aligning to TRBD1. In germline, CDR1 is MNHNY, CDR2 SVGAGI (reference sequence). CDR3 length: 14 amino acids. Trimming cost V 5 bases and J 9 bases; bases outside gene matches: 8. The CDR3 region is CASSASGTGGSYTF. CDR3 DNA sequence: TGTGCCAGCAGTGCCTCCGGGACAGGGGGTAGCTACACCTTC.

The chain recombines TRBV19 with TRBJ2-7; the D call may be TRBD1 or TRBD2 (5 bases each). Trimming stripped 10 bases from V and 2 bases from J, with 18 bases between. Germline lookup yields CDR1 LNHDA and CDR2 SQIVND (reference sequence). CDR3 size: 14 residues. CDR3 residues: CATGPGRVTYEQYF. Written as DNA, the CDR3 is TGTGCCACCGGCCCGGGACGGGTGACCTACGAGCAGTACTTC.

This chain uses TRBV5-4 with TRBJ2-5; 12 bases line up with TRBD2. Germline V gene lookup returns CDR1 SGHNT and CDR2 YYREEE (reference sequence). J was trimmed by 5 bases and V by 4 bases; bases with no gene match: 3. The CDR3 totals 14 residues. CDR3: CASSATSGGETQYF. CDR3 sequence (DNA): TGTGCCAGCAGCGCAACTAGCGGGGGGGAGACCCAGTACTTC.

The chain has TRBV23-1 and TRBJ1-6, with 9 bases aligning to TRBD1. Being an ORF, TRBV23-1 has a function that is uncertain. J gave up 0 bases and V 4 bases, and 1 base lay outside the gene matches. CDR3 length: 16 amino acids. DNA for the CDR3: TGCGCCAGCAGTCGGGGACAGGGCTCCTATAATTCACCCCTCCACTTT. Protein product: CASSRGQGSYNSPLHF.

V usage is TRBV11-3 and J usage is TRBJ2-7, with no clear D. The CDR3 contains 14 residues. Trimming took off 0 bases at V and 4 bases at J, with 10 bases between the two ends. CDR1 and CDR2 (germline): SGHNT, YENEEA. In DNA form, the CDR3 reads TGTGCCAGCAGCTTAGATCAACCTCCTTACGAGCAGTACTTC. Translation: CASSLDQPPYEQYF.

This clone was observed once. V gene TRBV5-4 combines with J gene TRBJ1-1; no firm D call. Per germline, CDR1 SGHNT and CDR2 YYREEE (reference sequence). V lost 4 bases, J lost 1 base, and 11 bases lay in between. The CDR3 covers 14 residues. The CDR3 region is CASSRDSRNTEAFF. CDR3 DNA sequence: TGTGCCAGCAGCCGGGATTCAAGGAACACTGAAGCTTTCTTT.